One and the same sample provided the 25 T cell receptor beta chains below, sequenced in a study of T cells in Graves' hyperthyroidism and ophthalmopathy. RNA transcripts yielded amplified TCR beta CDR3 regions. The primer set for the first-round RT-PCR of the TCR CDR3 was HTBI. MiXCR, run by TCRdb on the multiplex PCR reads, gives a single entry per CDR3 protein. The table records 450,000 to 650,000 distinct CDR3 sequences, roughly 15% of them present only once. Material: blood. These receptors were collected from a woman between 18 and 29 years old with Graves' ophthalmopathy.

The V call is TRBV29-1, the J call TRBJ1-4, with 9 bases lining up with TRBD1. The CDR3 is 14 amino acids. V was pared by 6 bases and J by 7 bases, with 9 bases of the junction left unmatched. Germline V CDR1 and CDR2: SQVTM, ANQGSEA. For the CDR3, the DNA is TGCAGCGTGAAACGACAGGGGGAGTTTGAAAAACTGTTTTTT. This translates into CSVKRQGEFEKLFF.

CDR3 nucleotide sequence: TGTGCCAGCAGCGGCCGGGACGCCCCATACGAGCAGTACTTC. As protein: CASSGRDAPYEQYF. The chain carries TRBV27 and TRBJ2-7; D possibly matches TRBD1 or TRBD2 (5 bases each). Between the trimmed V and J ends, which lost 6 bases and 4 bases, there was a span of 16 bases. The CDR3 covers 14 residues. Germline V gene data show CDR1 as MNHEY and CDR2 as SMNVEV (reference sequence).

CDR3 protein: CASSQGRGNLNEQFF. CDR3 sequence (DNA): TGCGCCAGCAGCCAAGGAAGGGGAAACCTAAATGAGCAGTTCTTC. This chain uses TRBV4-3 with TRBJ2-1, with D perhaps matching TRBD1 (5 bases). There are 15 residues in the CDR3. From germline, CDR1 is LGHNA and CDR2 YSLEER. V was pared by 1 base and J by 7 bases, with 14 bases between.

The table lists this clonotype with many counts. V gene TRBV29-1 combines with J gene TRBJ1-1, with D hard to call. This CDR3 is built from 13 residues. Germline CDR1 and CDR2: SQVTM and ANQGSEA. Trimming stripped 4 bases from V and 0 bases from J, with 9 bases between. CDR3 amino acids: CSVGRRLNTEAFF. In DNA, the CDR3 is TGCAGCGTTGGTAGAAGGTTGAACACTGAAGCTTTCTTT. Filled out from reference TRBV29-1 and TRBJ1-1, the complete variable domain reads SAVISQKPSRDICQRGTSLTIQCQVDSQVTMMFWYRQQPGQSLTLIATANQGSEATYESGFVIDKFPISRPNLTFSTLTVSNMSPEDSSIYLCSVGRRLNTEAFFGQGTRLTVV.

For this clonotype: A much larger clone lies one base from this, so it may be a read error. CDR3 DNA sequence: TGTGCCACCAGTGAAGTGGGCACAGATACGCAGTATTTT. As protein: CATSEVGTDTQYF. The chain has TRBV24-1 and TRBJ2-3, with D hard to call. The length of the CDR3 is 13 residues. V lost 4 bases, J lost 1 base, and 5 bases lay in between. Germline-derived CDR1 and CDR2 are KGHDR and SFDVKD.

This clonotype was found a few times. CDR3 coding DNA: TGTGCCAGCAGCTTAGCAGGGGGCGTCGGTTCACCCCTCCACTTT. It yields the protein CASSLAGGVGSPLHF. The V and J genes are TRBV7-9 and TRBJ1-6; 7 nucleotides match TRBD1. The CDR3 runs 15 residues. V shed 0 bases and J 9 bases; nucleotides not matched to a gene: 5. Germline V gene sequence: CDR1 SEHNR, CDR2 FQNEAQ (reference sequence).

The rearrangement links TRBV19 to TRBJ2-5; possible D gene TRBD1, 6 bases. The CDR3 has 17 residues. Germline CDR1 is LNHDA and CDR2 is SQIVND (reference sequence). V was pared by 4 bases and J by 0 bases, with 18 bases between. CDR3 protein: CASSRAATTGHQETQYF. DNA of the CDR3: TGTGCCAGTAGTAGGGCCGCAACCACAGGGCACCAAGAGACCCAGTACTTC.

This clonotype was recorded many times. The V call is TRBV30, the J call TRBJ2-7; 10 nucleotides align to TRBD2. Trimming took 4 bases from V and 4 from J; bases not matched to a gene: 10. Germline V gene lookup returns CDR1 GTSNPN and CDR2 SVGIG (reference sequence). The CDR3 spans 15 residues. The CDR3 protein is CAWIRSGRAAYEQYF. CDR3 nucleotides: TGTGCCTGGATTCGGAGCGGGAGGGCAGCATACGAGCAGTACTTC. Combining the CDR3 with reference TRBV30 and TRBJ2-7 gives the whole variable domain SQTIHQWPATLVQPVGSPLSLECTVEGTSNPNLYWYRQAAGRGLQLLFYSVGIGQISSEVPQNLSASRPQDRQFILSSKKLLLSDSGFYLCAWIRSGRAAYEQYFGPGTRLTVT.

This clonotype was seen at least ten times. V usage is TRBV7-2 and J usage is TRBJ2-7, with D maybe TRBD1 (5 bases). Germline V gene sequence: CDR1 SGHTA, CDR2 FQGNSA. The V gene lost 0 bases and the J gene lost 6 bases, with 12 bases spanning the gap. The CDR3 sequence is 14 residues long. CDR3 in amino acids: CASSLAGVVVEQYF. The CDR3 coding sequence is TGTGCCAGCAGCTTAGCAGGGGTGGTGGTCGAGCAGTACTTC.

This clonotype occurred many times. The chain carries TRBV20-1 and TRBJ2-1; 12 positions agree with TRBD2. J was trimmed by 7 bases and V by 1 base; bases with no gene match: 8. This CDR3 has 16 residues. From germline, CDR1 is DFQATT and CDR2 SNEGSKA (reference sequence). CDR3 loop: CSARVPSGGARNEQFF. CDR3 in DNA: TGCAGTGCTAGAGTACCTAGCGGGGGGGCGCGGAATGAGCAGTTCTTC.

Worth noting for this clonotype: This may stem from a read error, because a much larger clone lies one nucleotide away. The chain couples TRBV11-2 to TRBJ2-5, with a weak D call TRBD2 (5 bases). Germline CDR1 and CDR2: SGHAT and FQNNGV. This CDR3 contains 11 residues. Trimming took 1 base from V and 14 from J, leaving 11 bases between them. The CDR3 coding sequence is TGTGCCAGCAGCTTAGGGAGGCTTCCCTACTTC. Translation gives CASSLGRLPYF.

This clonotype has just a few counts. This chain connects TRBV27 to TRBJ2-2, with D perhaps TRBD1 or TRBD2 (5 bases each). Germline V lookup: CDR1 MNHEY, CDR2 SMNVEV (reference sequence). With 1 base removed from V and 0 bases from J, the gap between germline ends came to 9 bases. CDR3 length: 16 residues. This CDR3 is CASSLFGTANTGELFF. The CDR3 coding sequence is TGTGCCAGCAGTTTATTCGGGACGGCGAACACCGGGGAGCTGTTTTTT.

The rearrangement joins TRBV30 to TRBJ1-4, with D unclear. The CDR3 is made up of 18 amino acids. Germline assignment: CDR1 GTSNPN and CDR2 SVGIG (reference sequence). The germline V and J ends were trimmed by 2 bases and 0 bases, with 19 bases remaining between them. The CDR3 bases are TGTGCCTGGAGTCCCCTGACCAGTGGATATGCAACTAATGAAAAACTGTTTTTT. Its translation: CAWSPLTSGYATNEKLFF.

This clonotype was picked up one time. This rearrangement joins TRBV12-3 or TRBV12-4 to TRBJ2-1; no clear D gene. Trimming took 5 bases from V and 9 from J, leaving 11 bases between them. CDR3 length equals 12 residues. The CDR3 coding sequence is TGTGCCAGCAGTCAATTGGGTCTTGAGCAGTTCTTC. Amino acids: CASSQLGLEQFF.

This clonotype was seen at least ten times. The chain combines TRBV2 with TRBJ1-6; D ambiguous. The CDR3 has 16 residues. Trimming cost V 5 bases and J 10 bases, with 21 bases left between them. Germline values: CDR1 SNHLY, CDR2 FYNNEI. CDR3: CASSRALADGISPLHF. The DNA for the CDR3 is TGTGCCAGCAGTAGAGCTCTGGCCGACGGAATCTCACCCCTCCACTTT.

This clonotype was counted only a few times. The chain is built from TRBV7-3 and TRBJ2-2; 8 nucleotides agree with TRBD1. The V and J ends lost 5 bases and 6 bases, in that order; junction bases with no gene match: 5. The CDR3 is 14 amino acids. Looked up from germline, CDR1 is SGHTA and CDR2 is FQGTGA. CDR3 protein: CASSPPGGSGELFF. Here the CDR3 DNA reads TGTGCCAGCAGCCCCCCAGGGGGCTCCGGGGAGCTGTTTTTT. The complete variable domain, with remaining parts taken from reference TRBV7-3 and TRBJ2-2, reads GAGVSQTPSNKVTEKGKYVELRCDPISGHTALYWYRQSLGQGPEFLIYFQGTGAADDSGLPNDRFFAVRPEGSVSTLKIQRTERGDSAVYLCASSPPGGSGELFFGEGSRLTVL.

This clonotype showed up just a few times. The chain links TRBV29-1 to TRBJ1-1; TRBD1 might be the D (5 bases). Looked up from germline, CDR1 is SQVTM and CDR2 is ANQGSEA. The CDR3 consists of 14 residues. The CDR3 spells CSVCREGVGTEAFF. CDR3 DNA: TGCAGTGTCTGCAGGGAGGGAGTCGGCACTGAAGCTTTCTTT. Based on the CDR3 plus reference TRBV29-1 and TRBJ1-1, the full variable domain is SAVISQKPSRDICQRGTSLTIQCQVDSQVTMMFWYRQQPGQSLTLIATANQGSEATYESGFVIDKFPISRPNLTFSTLTVSNMSPEDSSIYLCSVCREGVGTEAFFGQGTRLTVV.

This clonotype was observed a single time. CDR3 nucleotide sequence: TGTGCCAGCAGCCCGGAACCCGCCCGAGGGCAAGAGACCCAGTACTTC. Translation: CASSPEPARGQETQYF. V and J are TRBV6-1 and TRBJ2-5; tentative D call: TRBD2 (5 bases). V lost 6 bases and J 2 bases, leaving 19 bases between the germline ends. The CDR3 runs 16 residues. Per the germline V gene, CDR1 is MNHNS and CDR2 is SASEGT.

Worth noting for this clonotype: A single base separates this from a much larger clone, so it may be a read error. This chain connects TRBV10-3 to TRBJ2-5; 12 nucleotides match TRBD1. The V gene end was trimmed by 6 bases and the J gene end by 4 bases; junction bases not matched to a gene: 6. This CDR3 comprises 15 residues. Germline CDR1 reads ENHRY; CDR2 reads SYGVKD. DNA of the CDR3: TGTGCCATCAGGGGACAGGGGGCCGCCGCAGAGACCCAGTACTTC. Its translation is CAIRGQGAAAETQYF.

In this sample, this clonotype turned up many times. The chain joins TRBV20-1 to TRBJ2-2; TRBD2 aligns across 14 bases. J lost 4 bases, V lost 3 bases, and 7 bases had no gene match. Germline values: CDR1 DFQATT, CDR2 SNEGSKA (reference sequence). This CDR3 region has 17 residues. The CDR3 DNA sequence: TGCAGTGCTAGCAAGGGGACTAGCGGGGGACTCACCGGGGAGCTGTTTTTT. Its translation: CSASKGTSGGLTGELFF.

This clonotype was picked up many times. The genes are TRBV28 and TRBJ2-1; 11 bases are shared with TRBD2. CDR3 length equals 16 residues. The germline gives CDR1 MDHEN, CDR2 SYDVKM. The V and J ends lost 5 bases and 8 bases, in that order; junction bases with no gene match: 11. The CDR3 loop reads CASSVATSGIYHEQFF. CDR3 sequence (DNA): TGTGCCAGCAGTGTGGCGACTAGCGGGATTTATCATGAGCAGTTCTTC.

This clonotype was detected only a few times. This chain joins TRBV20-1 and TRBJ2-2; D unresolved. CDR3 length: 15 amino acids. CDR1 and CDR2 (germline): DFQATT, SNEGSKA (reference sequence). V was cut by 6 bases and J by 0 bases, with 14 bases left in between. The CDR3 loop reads CSARQSISNTGELFF. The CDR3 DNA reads TGCAGTGCCAGGCAGTCAATATCGAACACCGGGGAGCTGTTTTTT.

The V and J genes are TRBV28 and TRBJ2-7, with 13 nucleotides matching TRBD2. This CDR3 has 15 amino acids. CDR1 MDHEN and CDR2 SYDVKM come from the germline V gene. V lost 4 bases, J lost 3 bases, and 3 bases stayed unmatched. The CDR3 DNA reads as TGTGCCAGCAGTTCGACTAGCGGGAGGTTCTACGAGCAGTACTTC. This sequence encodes CASSSTSGRFYEQYF.

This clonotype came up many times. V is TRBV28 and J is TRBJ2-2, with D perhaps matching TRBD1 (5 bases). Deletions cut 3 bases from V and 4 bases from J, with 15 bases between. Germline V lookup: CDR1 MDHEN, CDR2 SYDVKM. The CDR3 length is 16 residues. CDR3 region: CASSFYSTATTGELFF. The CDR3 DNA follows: TGTGCCAGCAGTTTTTATTCGACAGCCACCACCGGGGAGCTGTTTTTT.

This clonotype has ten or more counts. CDR3: CASQQGMTTDTQYF. In DNA form, the CDR3 reads TGTGCCAGCCAACAGGGGATGACCACAGATACGCAGTATTTT. The V and J genes are TRBV28 and TRBJ2-3, with 7 nucleotides matching TRBD1. The V segment lost 8 bases and the J segment 2 bases; nucleotides outside the gene matches: 7. Germline values: CDR1 MDHEN, CDR2 SYDVKM. The CDR3 length is 14 residues.